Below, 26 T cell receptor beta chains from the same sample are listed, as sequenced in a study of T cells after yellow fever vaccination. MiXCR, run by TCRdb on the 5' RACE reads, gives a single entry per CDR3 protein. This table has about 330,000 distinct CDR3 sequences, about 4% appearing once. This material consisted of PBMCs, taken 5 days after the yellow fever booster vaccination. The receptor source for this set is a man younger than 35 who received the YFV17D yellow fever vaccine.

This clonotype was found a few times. The CDR3 DNA is TGTGCCAGCAGCCCCTCCAGTGGGGGTTTACCTAATGAAAAACTGTTTTTT. This gives the protein CASSPSSGGLPNEKLFF. The chain joins TRBV7-9 to TRBJ1-4; TRBD1 is a possible D gene (5 bases). CDR3 length: 17 amino acids. V shed 5 bases and J shed 3 bases, with 19 bases lying between them. CDR1 and CDR2 from the germline V gene are SEHNR and FQNEAQ (reference sequence).

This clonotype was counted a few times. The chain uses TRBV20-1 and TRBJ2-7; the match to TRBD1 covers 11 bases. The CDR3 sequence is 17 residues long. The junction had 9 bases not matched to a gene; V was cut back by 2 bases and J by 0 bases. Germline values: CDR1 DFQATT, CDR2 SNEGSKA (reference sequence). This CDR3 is CSARSSNGTGGSYEQYF. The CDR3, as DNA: TGCAGTGCTAGATCATCCAATGGGACAGGGGGCTCCTACGAGCAGTACTTC.

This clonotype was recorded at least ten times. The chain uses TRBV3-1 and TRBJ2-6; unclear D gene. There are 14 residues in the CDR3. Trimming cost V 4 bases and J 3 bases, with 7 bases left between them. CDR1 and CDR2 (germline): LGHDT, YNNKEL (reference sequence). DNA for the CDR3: TGTGCCAGCAGCCTCAGCGATGGGGCCAACGTCCTGACTTTC. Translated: CASSLSDGANVLTF.

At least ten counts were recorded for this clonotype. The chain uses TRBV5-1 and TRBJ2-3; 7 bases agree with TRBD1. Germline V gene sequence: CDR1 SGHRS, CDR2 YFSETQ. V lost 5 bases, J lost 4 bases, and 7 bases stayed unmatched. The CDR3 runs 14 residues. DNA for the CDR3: TGCGCCAGCAGAGGGGGCGAGGGATCAGATACGCAGTATTTT. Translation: CASRGGEGSDTQYF.

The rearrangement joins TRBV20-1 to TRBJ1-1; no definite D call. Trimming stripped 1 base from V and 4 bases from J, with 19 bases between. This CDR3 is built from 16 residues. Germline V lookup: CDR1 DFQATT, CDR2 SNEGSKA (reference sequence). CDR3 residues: CSARGGRKPVGTEAFF. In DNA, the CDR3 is TGCAGTGCTAGAGGAGGCAGGAAACCCGTTGGCACTGAAGCTTTCTTT.

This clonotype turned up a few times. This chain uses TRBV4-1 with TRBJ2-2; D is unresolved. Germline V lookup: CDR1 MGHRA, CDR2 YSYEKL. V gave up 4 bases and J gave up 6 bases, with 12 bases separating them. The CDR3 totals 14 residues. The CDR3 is CASSPQYGPGELFF. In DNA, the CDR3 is TGCGCCAGCAGCCCGCAGTATGGCCCCGGGGAGCTGTTTTTT.

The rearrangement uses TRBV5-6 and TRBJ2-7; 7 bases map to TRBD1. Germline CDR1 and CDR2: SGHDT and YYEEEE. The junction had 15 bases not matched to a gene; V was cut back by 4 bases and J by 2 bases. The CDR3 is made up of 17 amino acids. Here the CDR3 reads CASSPTTRQGETYEQYF. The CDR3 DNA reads TGTGCCAGCAGCCCTACAACTCGACAGGGTGAGACCTACGAGCAGTACTTC.

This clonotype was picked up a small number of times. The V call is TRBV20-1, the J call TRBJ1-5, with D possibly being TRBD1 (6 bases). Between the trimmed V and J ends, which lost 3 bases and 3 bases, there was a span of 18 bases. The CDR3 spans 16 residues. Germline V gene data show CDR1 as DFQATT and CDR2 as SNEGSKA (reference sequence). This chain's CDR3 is CSARRGGGPSNQPQHF. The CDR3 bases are TGCAGTGCTAGGAGGGGGGGGGGCCCCTCCAATCAGCCCCAGCATTTT.

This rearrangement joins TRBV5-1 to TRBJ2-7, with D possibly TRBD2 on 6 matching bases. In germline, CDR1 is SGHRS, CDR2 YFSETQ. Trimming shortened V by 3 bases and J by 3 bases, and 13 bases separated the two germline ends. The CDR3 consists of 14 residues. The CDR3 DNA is TGCGCCAGCAGCTCCGGGGGTGGGGACTACGAGCAGTACTTC. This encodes CASSSGGGDYEQYF.

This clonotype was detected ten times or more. CDR3 DNA sequence: TGTGCCAGCAGTTTGGGCAGGCGAACTGAAGCTTTCTTT. Translating gives CASSLGRRTEAFF. The gene calls are TRBV12-3 or TRBV12-4 and TRBJ1-1; D gene uncertain. The V and J ends lost 3 bases and 5 bases respectively, with 10 bases between them. The CDR3 extends over 13 amino acids.

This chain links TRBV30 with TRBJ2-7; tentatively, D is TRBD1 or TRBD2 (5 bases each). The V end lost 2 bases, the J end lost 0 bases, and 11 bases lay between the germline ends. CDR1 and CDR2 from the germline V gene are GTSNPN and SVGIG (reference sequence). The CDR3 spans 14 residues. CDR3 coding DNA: TGTGCCTGGAGTTTGTGGGGGTCCTCCTACGAGCAGTACTTC. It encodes CAWSLWGSSYEQYF.

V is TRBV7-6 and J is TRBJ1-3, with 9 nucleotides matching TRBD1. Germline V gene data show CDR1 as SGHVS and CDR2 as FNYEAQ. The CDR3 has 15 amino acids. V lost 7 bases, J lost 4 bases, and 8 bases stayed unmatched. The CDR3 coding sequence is TGTGCCAGCACGTTGGACAGGGGCTCCGGAAACACCATATATTTT. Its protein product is CASTLDRGSGNTIYF.

This CDR3 is CASSWVVNNEQFF. The CDR3 nucleotides read TGTGCCAGCAGCTGGGTAGTAAACAATGAGCAGTTCTTC. The chain links TRBV5-5 to TRBJ2-1; D is uncertain. The CDR3 consists of 13 residues. The germline V gene encodes CDR1 SGHKS and CDR2 YYEKEE (reference sequence). The V end was cut by 3 bases, the J end by 5 bases, with 9 bases between.

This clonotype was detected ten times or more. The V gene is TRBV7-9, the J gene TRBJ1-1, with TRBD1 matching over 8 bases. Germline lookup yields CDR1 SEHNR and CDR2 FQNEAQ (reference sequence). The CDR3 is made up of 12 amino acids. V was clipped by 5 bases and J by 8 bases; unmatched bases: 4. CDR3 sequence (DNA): TGTGCCAGCAGCCGGGGACAGGCAGAAGCTTTCTTT. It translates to CASSRGQAEAFF.

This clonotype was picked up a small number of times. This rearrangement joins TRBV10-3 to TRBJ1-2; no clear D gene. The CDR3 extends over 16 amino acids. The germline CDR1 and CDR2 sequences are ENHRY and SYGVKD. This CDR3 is CAIPRANFSANYGYTF. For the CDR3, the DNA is TGTGCGATTCCCCGGGCCAACTTCTCAGCTAACTATGGCTACACCTTC.

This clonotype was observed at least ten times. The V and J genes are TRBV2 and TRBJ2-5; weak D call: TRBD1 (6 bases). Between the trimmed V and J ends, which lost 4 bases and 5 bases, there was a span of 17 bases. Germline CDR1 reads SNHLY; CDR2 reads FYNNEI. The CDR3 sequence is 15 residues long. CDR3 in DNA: TGTGCCAGCAGTGGACGGGACAAGGCTTTGGAGACCCAGTACTTC. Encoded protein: CASSGRDKALETQYF.

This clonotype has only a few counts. The CDR3 loop reads CASSNWTATNEKLFF. Here the CDR3 DNA reads TGTGCCAGCAGCAACTGGACCGCAACTAATGAAAAACTGTTTTTT. This chain connects TRBV7-2 to TRBJ1-4, with unresolved D. The germline CDR1 and CDR2 sequences are SGHTA and FQGNSA. The CDR3 length is 15 residues. The V gene lost 5 bases and the J gene lost 0 bases, with 10 bases spanning the gap.

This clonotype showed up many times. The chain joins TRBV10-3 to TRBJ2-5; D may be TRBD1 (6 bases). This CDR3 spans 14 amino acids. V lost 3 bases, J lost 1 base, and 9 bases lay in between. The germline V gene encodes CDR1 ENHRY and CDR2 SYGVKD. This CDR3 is CAISEQGSQETQYF. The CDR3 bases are TGTGCCATCAGTGAACAGGGAAGCCAAGAGACCCAGTACTTC.

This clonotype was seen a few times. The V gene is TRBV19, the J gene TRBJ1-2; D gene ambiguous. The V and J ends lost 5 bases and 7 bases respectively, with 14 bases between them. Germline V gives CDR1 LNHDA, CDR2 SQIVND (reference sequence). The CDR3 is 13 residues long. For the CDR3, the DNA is TGTGCCAGTAGTCTTCCCAGCTCGGGTGGCTACACCTTC. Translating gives CASSLPSSGGYTF.

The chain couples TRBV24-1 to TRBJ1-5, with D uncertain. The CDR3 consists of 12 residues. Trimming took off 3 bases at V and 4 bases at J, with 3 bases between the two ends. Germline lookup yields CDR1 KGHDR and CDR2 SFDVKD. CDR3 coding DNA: TGTGCCACCAGTGATATGAATCAGCCCCAGCATTTT. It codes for CATSDMNQPQHF.

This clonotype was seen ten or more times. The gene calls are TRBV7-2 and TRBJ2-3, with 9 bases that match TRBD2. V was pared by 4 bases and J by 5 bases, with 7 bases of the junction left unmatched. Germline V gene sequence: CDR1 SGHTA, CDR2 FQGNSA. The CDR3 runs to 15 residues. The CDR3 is CASSSMLSGGDTQYF. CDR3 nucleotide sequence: TGTGCCAGCAGCTCAATGCTTAGCGGGGGAGATACGCAGTATTTT. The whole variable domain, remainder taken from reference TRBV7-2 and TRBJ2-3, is GAGVSQSPSNKVTEKGKDVELRCDPISGHTALYWYRQSLGQGLEFLIYFQGNSAPDKSGLPSDRFSAERTGGSVSTLTIQRTQQEDSAVYLCASSSMLSGGDTQYFGPGTRLTVL.

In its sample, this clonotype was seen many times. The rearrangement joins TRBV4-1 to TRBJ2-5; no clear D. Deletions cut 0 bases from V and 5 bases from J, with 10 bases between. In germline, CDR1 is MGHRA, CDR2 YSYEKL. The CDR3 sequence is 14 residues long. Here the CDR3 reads CASSQEKGYETQYF. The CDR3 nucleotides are TGCGCCAGCAGCCAAGAGAAAGGGTATGAGACCCAGTACTTC.

CDR3 coding DNA: TGTGCCAGCAGCGTAGCTCTCGGGGGCCTATCGGAGACCCAGTACTTC. Its protein is CASSVALGGLSETQYF. The chain recombines TRBV9 with TRBJ2-5, with D perhaps assigned TRBD1 or TRBD2 (6 bases each). The germline V gene encodes CDR1 SGDLS and CDR2 YYNGEE. V shed 0 bases and J shed 5 bases, with 17 bases lying between them. The length of the CDR3 is 16 residues.

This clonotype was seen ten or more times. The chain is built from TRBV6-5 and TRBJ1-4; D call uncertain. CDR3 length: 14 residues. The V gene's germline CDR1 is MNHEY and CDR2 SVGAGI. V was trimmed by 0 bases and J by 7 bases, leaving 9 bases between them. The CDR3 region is CASSYSQTREKLFF. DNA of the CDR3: TGTGCCAGCAGTTACTCACAGACGCGTGAAAAACTGTTTTTT.

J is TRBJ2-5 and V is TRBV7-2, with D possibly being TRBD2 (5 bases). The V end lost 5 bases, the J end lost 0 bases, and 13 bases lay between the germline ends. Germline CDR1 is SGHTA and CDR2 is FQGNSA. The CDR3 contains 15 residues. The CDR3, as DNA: TGTGCCAGCAGCACTGGCGGGCCGTACCAAGAGACCCAGTACTTC. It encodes CASSTGGPYQETQYF.

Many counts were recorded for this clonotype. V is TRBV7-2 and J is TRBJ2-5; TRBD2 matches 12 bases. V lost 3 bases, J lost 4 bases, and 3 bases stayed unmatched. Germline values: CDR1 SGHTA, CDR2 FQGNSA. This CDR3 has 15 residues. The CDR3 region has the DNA TGTGCCAGCAGCTTCGAGACTAGCGGGGGAGAGACCCAGTACTTC. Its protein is CASSFETSGGETQYF.